The 21 T cell receptor beta chains below all came from one sample that was sequenced in a study of T cell repertoires in cytomegalovirus infection (dated by TCRdb to between 2018 and 2021). Sequencing was carried out with an Illumina HiSeq 1500. TCRdb applied fastp at Q25 and MiXCR to the public reads, then kept only in-frame beta chains. All rows with the same CDR3 protein become a single entry with the most common DNA and genes. Counted in this sample were almost 550,000 distinct CDR3 sequences; about 15% of them appeared once. The top ten clonotypes cover 20% to 30% of the sample. The sequenced sample consisted of CD8+ T cells from PBMCs. All receptors come from a human donor in good health (CMV status not recorded). Some clones in this sample may be carry-over from other donors' samples.

V and J are TRBV3-1 and TRBJ1-5; a possible D gene is TRBD1 (5 bases). With 0 bases removed from V and 4 bases from J, the gap between germline ends came to 10 bases. The CDR3 totals 15 residues. The germline V gene has CDR1 LGHDT and CDR2 YNNKEL (reference sequence). The CDR3 bases are TGTGCCAGCAGCCAAGATGGCAGGGAGAATCAGCCCCAGCATTTT. Its translation is CASSQDGRENQPQHF.

This clonotype was observed many times. The chain is built from TRBV7-9 and TRBJ2-7; TRBD2 matches 9 bases. V was clipped by 5 bases and J by 3 bases; unmatched bases: 8. The germline V gene has CDR1 SEHNR and CDR2 FQNEAQ (reference sequence). This CDR3 spans 15 amino acids. As DNA, the CDR3 is TGTGCCAGCAGCGCGACCGGGACTAGCAACTACGAGCAGTACTTC. It codes for CASSATGTSNYEQYF.

This clonotype was found a few times. The J gene is TRBJ1-1, the V gene TRBV5-4; D is unclear. V was cut by 0 bases and J by 4 bases, with 13 bases left in between. The CDR3 runs 15 residues. Per germline, CDR1 SGHNT and CDR2 YYREEE (reference sequence). CDR3 loop: CASSLDVRSTTEAFF. The CDR3 DNA follows: TGTGCCAGCAGCTTGGACGTGCGTTCTACCACTGAAGCTTTCTTT. Looking up the rest from reference TRBV5-4 and TRBJ1-1 gives the full variable domain: ETGVTQSPTHLIKTRGQQVTLRCSSQSGHNTVSWYQQALGQGPQFIFQYYREEENGRGNFPPRFSGLQFPNYSSELNVNALELDDSALYLCASSLDVRSTTEAFFGQGTRLTVV.

The rearrangement joins TRBV15 to TRBJ2-3; TRBD1 matches at 10 bases. The germline V gene has CDR1 LNHNV and CDR2 YYDKDF (reference sequence). The junction had 4 bases not matched to a gene; V was cut back by 4 bases and J by 3 bases. The CDR3 covers 15 residues. CDR3 sequence reads: CATSIGQGGTDTQYF. In nucleotides, the CDR3 is TGTGCCACCAGCATAGGACAGGGGGGGACAGATACGCAGTATTTT. The full variable domain, its missing parts supplied by reference TRBV15 and TRBJ2-3, is DAMVIQNPRYQVTQFGKPVTLSCSQTLNHNVMYWYQQKSSQAPKLLFHYYDKDFNNEADTPDNFQSRRPNTSFCFLDIRSPGLGDTAMYLCATSIGQGGTDTQYFGPGTRLTVL.

This clonotype was observed a few times. The chain recombines TRBV24-1 with TRBJ1-5; no clear D gene. This CDR3 is 14 amino acids long. Germline V gives CDR1 KGHDR, CDR2 SFDVKD. V lost 0 bases and J lost 5, with 7 bases in between. CDR3 protein: CATSDLKTDQPQHF. The CDR3 region has the DNA TGTGCCACCAGTGATTTGAAGACGGATCAGCCCCAGCATTTT.

The sample holds a few counts of this clonotype. The chain employs TRBV7-9 and TRBJ1-6, with TRBD1 as a possible D gene (6 bases). The germline gives CDR1 SEHNR, CDR2 FQNEAQ (reference sequence). V lost 1 base to trimming and J lost 6 bases, with 7 bases between them. The CDR3 consists of 14 residues. The CDR3, as DNA: TGTGCCAGCAGCTTAGTACAGGGTAATTCACCCCTCCACTTT. Translating gives CASSLVQGNSPLHF.

This chain connects TRBV19 to TRBJ2-7, with D possibly matching TRBD2 (6 bases). V was pared by 5 bases and J by 5 bases, with 16 bases between. The CDR3 has 14 residues. Germline loops: CDR1 LNHDA, CDR2 SQIVND (reference sequence). DNA for the CDR3: TGTGCCAGTAGTCTCTCAGTGGGAGGCGACGAGCAGTACTTC. Translated, it gives CASSLSVGGDEQYF. The whole variable domain, filled in from reference TRBV19 and TRBJ2-7, reads DGGITQSPKYLFRKEGQNVTLSCEQNLNHDAMYWYRQDPGQGLRLIYYSQIVNDFQKGDIAEGYSVSREKKESFPLTVTSAQKNPTAFYLCASSLSVGGDEQYFGPGTRLTVT.

CDR3 loop: CASSLFGGGSTEAFF. CDR3 sequence (DNA): TGTGCCAGCAGTTTATTTGGGGGGGGTTCCACTGAAGCTTTCTTT. The rearrangement links TRBV27 to TRBJ1-1; TRBD1 is a possible D gene (5 bases). The CDR3 is 15 amino acids. Trimming removed 1 base at V and 4 bases at J, with 13 bases between. Germline V gene lookup returns CDR1 MNHEY and CDR2 SMNVEV (reference sequence).

A note on this clonotype: A junction end diverges from the germline sequence, so it may reflect a read error. This sequence joins TRBV27 and TRBJ2-1; 9 positions agree with TRBD1. Germline lookup yields CDR1 MNHEY and CDR2 SMNVEV (reference sequence). The CDR3 runs to 14 residues. The CDR3 region has the DNA TGTACCAGCAGTTTGTGGGGACAGGGCGGTGAGCAGTTCTTC. This gives the protein CTSSLWGQGGEQFF.

The chain combines TRBV13 with TRBJ1-1; no clear D gene. This CDR3 has 12 residues. V was cut by 5 bases and J by 10 bases, with 14 bases left in between. Germline CDR1 PRHDT, CDR2 FYEKMQ (reference sequence). CDR3 sequence: CASSVSRSSAFF. The CDR3 DNA sequence: TGTGCCAGCAGCGTGAGTAGAAGCTCAGCTTTCTTT.

As to this clonotype: This may be a read error: a much more frequent sequence differs by one nucleotide. The J gene is TRBJ1-5, the V gene TRBV11-2; the D gene is possibly TRBD1 (6 bases). The length of the CDR3 is 15 residues. The ends were cut back, 4 bases at V and 4 bases at J, with 14 bases in the middle. In germline, CDR1 is SGHAT, CDR2 FQNNGV. DNA of the CDR3: TGTGCCAGCAGCTCTACGTGGACAGTTAATCAGCCCCAGCATTTT. This translates into CASSSTWTVNQPQHF.

This chain joins TRBV10-3 and TRBJ2-2, with 11 bases matching TRBD2. Trimming cost V 3 bases and J 6 bases; bases outside gene matches: 9. CDR1 and CDR2 from the germline V gene are ENHRY and SYGVKD. The CDR3 runs to 17 residues. The CDR3 DNA follows: TGTGCCATCAGTGATACACTAGCGGGGGCGTTCGCCGGGGAGCTGTTTTTT. It yields the protein CAISDTLAGAFAGELFF.

The chain employs TRBV7-9 and TRBJ1-1; D not certain. Germline-derived CDR1 and CDR2 are SEHNR and FQNEAQ (reference sequence). The CDR3 length is 14 residues. The V end was cut by 5 bases, the J end by 5 bases, with 15 bases between. CDR3 loop: CASSAGAGGTEAFF. CDR3 DNA sequence: TGTGCCAGCAGCGCGGGTGCGGGAGGGACTGAAGCTTTCTTT.

The table lists this clonotype with a few counts. V usage is TRBV5-4 and J usage is TRBJ1-1, with a tentative D call TRBD1 (5 bases). This CDR3 contains 13 residues. V was cut by 5 bases and J by 2 bases, with 10 bases left in between. Germline V lookup: CDR1 SGHNT, CDR2 YYREEE (reference sequence). The CDR3 nucleotides read TGTGCCAGCAGGTACCGGGACAACACTGAAGCTTTCTTT. Amino acids: CASRYRDNTEAFF.

J is TRBJ2-3 and V is TRBV4-1; 7 positions agree with TRBD2. V was pared by 3 bases and J by 1 base, with 7 bases of the junction left unmatched. Germline-derived CDR1 and CDR2 are MGHRA and YSYEKL. The CDR3 consists of 16 residues. In DNA form, the CDR3 reads TGCGCCAGCAGCCACCTACTAGCGTATGGCACAGATACGCAGTATTTT. Translating it yields CASSHLLAYGTDTQYF.

The table lists this clonotype with many counts. The chain is built from TRBV5-6 and TRBJ1-1; D might be TRBD1 (6 bases). The CDR3 runs to 15 residues. V dropped 3 bases and J dropped 3 bases, with 15 bases sitting between them. Germline-derived CDR1 and CDR2 are SGHDT and YYEEEE. CDR3 bases: TGTGCCAGCAGCTCGCCGAGGGGGGGTCACACTGAAGCTTTCTTT. Amino acid sequence: CASSSPRGGHTEAFF. The full variable domain, in which reference TRBV5-6 and TRBJ1-1 provide the parts outside the CDR3, is DAGVTQSPTHLIKTRGQQVTLRCSPKSGHDTVSWYQQALGQGPQFIFQYYEEEERQRGNFPDRFSGHQFPNYSSELNVNALLLGDSALYLCASSSPRGGHTEAFFGQGTRLTVV.

This clonotype was seen repeatedly, ten times or more. V usage is TRBV2 and J usage is TRBJ2-3, with TRBD1 matching 11 bases. J lost 6 bases, V lost 5 bases, and 4 bases had no gene match. This CDR3 is built from 14 residues. Germline lookup yields CDR1 SNHLY and CDR2 FYNNEI. CDR3 sequence reads: CASSPDRGLDTQYF. CDR3 DNA sequence: TGTGCCAGCAGTCCGGACAGGGGGCTGGATACGCAGTATTTT.

This clonotype came up a few times. The rearrangement uses TRBV6-5 and TRBJ2-3; D is undetermined. Germline CDR1 MNHEY, CDR2 SVGAGI. V was trimmed by 4 bases and J by 4 bases, leaving 24 bases between them. The CDR3 totals 18 residues. The DNA for the CDR3 is TGTGCCAGCAGTTCGCCTCGAGACCTAGAGAGCCTAGCAGATACGCAGTATTTT. Amino acids: CASSSPRDLESLADTQYF.

This chain joins TRBV6-4 and TRBJ2-1; 9 bases line up with TRBD1. CDR1 and CDR2 from the germline V gene are MRHNA and SNTAGT. The CDR3 runs to 16 residues. V was clipped by 8 bases and J by 8 bases; unmatched bases: 16. The CDR3 spells CASSFSPGQGLHEQFF. For the CDR3, the DNA is TGTGCCAGCTCTTTTTCCCCGGGACAGGGACTTCATGAGCAGTTCTTC.

This clonotype has a handful of counts. The chain recombines TRBV19 with TRBJ2-4, with D tentatively TRBD2 (6 bases). The CDR3 extends over 16 amino acids. Per germline, CDR1 LNHDA and CDR2 SQIVND (reference sequence). V gave up 0 bases and J gave up 6 bases, with 15 bases separating them. CDR3 region: CASSIDREGLSNIQYF. As DNA, the CDR3 is TGTGCCAGTAGTATAGATAGAGAGGGACTCTCAAACATTCAGTACTTC.

The rearrangement links TRBV6-1 to TRBJ1-5; D remains unclear. V was clipped by 2 bases and J by 1 base, with 12 bases between them. In germline, CDR1 is MNHNS, CDR2 SASEGT. The CDR3 covers 16 residues. CDR3 protein: CASSENPDPSNQPQHF. In DNA form, the CDR3 reads TGTGCCAGCAGTGAAAATCCAGACCCGAGCAATCAGCCCCAGCATTTT.